This T cell receptor (beta chain) stems from a study of shared clonotypes between healthy human individuals (dated by TCRdb to the early 2020s). Some background on the complete study: The cohort included three men and two women between 18 and 49 years of age. Leukapheresis yielded between about 0.94 and 9 billion PBMCs per donor. Libraries were prepared and TCR repertoires were sequenced by different laboratories using diverse techniques, in order to increase sequencing depth and limit assay-specific biases. Blood TCR repertoires of a handful of healthy adults were deeply sequenced to estimate repertoire size and the extent of clonotype sharing between individuals.

From the cysteine through the phenylalanine, the CDR3 covers 12 amino acids. Solely the CDR3 DNA is kept, with 36 bases framed from the first base. The germline V gene gives CDR1 as MDHEN and CDR2 as SYDVKM. Between the V and J ends, shortened by 5 bases and 5 bases respectively, the junction contains 9 bases. The full study reports these points: Only blood was sampled, and tissue TCR repertoires likely differ from those in blood. The small number of donors limited the genetic and exposure-history diversity represented. Pairwise subsampling led to the expectation that sequencing depth would affect the degree of clonotype sharing among donors.

Using the deep immunoSEQ assay, TCR CDR3 regions were amplified from genomic DNA by multiplex PCR. For each cell subset, the extracted genomic DNA was distributed evenly across all wells of several immunoSEQ 96-well plates, and each plate served as one replicate. For unsorted PBMC, each replicate PCR was loaded with roughly 0.3 ug genomic DNA, equivalent to about 30,000 T cell genomes. Genomic DNA from unsorted PBMC was sequenced over ten immunoSEQ deep assay plates. Purified libraries were measured with a Qubit 3.0 fluorometer, size-checked on a Bioanalyzer 2100, and measured again with the KAPA Library Quantification kit. Each immunoSEQ 96-well plate was sequenced on its own single-read 150-cycle Illumina NextSeq 550 flow cell. Regarding the original processing steps: The immunoSEQ output contained only junctional sequences without quality scores, so filtering could not match that applied to full-length reads. Sequences were annotated with PyIR, a Python wrapper for IgBLAST v1.9, using IMGT germline references to assign V/J genes and CDR3. Reads were removed for weak V/J assignments (E-value above 1e-6), missing CDR3, stop codons, out-of-frame junctions, or ambiguous translated residues. V3J clonotypes were defined by identical inferred V gene, J gene, and CDR3 amino acid sequence. To compute the percentage overlap between repertoires, the number of shared unique clonotypes was divided by the size of the smaller repertoire. RTK rarefaction, the Chao1 estimator, and Recon v2.1 estimates of unobserved clonotypes were used to assess repertoire richness. TCRdb mirrors the immuneACCESS table, restricted to in-frame sequences. Some clones are absent from its copies; in checked studies, under half trace to an unresolved V gene, and the reason for the others is unknown. V, J and clone size are taken as reported in that table, and D and trimming were inferred from the DNA itself. The sample data list roughly 450,000 clones, and 79% of these were observed just once. The ten largest clones capture under 15% of the sample.

Healthy HIV-negative adults with no recently reported acute infections or vaccinations were included as donors. Every donor was a Caucasian adult living in Nashville, Tennessee, USA. In the unsorted samples, approximately 85 million PBMCs were counted, and genomic DNA was extracted using the QIAamp DNA Blood Mini kit. After blood collection by leukapheresis, PBMCs were isolated using Ficoll-Histopaque density gradient centrifugation and then cryopreserved in the vapor phase of liquid nitrogen. Notes on this clone: It lacks a known antigen. Base quality data are lacking; no much larger clone is found one base away.

The receptor was derived from a woman in her thirties or forties in good health. Some clones in this sample may be carry-over from other donors' samples. The V and J segments used are TRBV28 and TRBJ1-1, with the D segment identity uncertain. The specimen was PBMCs. The nucleotides read TGTGCCAGCAGTGAGACCGTTACTGAAGCTTTCTTT. Translated, this gives CASSETVTEAFF.